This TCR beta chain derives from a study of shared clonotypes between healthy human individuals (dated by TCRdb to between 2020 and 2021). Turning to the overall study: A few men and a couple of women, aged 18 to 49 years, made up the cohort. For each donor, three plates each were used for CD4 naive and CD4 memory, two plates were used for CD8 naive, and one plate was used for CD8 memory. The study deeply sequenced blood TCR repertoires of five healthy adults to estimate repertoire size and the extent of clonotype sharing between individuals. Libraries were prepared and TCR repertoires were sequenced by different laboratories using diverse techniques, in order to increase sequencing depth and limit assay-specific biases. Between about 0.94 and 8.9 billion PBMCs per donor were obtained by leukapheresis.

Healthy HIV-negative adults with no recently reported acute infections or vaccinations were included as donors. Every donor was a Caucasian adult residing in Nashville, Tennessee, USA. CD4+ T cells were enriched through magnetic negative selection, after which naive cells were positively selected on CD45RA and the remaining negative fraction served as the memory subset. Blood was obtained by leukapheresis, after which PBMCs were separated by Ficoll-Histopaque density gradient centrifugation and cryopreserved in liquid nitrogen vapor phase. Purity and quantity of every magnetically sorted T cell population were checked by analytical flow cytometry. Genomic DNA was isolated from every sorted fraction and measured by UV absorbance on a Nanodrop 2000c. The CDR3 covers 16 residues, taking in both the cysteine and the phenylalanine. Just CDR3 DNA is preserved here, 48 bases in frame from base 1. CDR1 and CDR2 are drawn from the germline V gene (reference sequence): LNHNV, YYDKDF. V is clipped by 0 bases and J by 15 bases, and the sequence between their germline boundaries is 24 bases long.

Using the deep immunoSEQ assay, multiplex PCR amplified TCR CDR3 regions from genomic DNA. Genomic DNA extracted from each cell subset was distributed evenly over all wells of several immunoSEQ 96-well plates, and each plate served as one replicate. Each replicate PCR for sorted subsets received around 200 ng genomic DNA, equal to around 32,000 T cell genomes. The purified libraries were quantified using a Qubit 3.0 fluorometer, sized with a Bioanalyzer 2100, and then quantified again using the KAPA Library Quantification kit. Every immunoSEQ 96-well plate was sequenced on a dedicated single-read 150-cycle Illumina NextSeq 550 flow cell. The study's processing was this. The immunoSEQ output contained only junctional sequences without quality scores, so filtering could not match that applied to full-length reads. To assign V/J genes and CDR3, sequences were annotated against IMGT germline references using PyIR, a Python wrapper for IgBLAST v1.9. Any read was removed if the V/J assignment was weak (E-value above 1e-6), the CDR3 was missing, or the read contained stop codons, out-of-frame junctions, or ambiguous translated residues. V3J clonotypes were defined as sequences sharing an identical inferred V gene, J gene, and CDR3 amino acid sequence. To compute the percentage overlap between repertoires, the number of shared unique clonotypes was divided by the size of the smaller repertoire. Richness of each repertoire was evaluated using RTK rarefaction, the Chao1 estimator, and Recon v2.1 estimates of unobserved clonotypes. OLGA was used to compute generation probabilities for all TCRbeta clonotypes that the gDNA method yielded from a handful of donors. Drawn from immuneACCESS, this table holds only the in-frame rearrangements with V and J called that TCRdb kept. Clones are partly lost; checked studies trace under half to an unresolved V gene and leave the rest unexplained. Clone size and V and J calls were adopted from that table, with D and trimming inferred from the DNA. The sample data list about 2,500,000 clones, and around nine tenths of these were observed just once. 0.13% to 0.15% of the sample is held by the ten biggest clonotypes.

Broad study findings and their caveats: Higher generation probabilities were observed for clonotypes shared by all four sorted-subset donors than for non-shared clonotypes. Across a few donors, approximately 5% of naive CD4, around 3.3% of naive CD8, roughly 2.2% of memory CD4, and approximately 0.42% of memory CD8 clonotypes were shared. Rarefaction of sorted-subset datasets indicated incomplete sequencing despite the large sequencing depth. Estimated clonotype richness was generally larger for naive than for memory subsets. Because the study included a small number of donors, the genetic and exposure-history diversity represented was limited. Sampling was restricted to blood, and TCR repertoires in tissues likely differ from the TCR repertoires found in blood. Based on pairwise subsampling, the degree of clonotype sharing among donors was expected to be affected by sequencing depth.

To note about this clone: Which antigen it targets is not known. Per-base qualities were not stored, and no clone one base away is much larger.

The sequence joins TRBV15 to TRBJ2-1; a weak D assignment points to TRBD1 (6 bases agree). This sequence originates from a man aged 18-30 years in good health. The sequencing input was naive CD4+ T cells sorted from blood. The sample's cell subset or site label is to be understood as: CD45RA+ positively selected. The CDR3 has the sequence CATSRDRVPRGESRFF. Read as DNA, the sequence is TGTGCCACCAGCAGAGATCGAGTACCCAGGGGAGAATCCAGGTTCTTC.